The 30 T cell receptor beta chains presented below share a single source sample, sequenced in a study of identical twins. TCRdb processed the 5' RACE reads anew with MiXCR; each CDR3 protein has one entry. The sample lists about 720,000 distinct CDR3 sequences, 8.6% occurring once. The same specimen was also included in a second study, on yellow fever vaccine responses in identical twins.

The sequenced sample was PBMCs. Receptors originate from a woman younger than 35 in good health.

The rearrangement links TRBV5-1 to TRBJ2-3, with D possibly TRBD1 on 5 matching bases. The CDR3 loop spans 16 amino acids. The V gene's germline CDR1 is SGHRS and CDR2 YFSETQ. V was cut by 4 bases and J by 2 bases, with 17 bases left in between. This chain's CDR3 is CASSPTQGLPTDTQYF. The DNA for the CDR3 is TGCGCCAGCAGCCCCACTCAGGGCCTACCCACAGATACGCAGTATTTT.

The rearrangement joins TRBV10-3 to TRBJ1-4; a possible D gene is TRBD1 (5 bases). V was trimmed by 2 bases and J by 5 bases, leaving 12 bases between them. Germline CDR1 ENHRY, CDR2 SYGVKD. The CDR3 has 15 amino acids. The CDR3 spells CAISEGVGGNEKLFF. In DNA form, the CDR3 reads TGTGCCATCAGTGAGGGGGTCGGGGGGAATGAAAAACTGTTTTTT.

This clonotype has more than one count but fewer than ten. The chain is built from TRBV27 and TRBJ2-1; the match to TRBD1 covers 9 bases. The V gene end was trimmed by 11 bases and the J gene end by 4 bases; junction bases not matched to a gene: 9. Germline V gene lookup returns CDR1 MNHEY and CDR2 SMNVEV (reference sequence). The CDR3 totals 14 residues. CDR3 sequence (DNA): TGTGCCGCGTCCCGGGACAGGGTGTACAATGAGCAGTTCTTC. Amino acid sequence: CAASRDRVYNEQFF.

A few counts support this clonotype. The DNA for the CDR3 is TGTGCCAGCAGCGTGGCCCGAGGGGGCGAGAGGGCCAAAAACATTCAGTACTTC. Translated: CASSVARGGERAKNIQYF. The chain combines TRBV9 with TRBJ2-4, with 7 bases identical to TRBD1. The ends lost 2 bases at V and 1 base at J; junction bases unmatched: 12. The CDR3 runs 18 residues. Germline V CDR1 and CDR2: SGDLS, YYNGEE.

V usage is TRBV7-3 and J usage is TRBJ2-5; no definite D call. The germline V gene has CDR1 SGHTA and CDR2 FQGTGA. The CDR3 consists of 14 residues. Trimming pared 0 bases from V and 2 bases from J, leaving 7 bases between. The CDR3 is CASSLTSNQETQYF. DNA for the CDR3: TGTGCCAGCAGCTTAACCTCGAATCAAGAGACCCAGTACTTC.

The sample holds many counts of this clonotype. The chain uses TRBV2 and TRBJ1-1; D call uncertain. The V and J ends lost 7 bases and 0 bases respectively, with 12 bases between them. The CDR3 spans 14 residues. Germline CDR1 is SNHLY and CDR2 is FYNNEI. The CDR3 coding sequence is TGTGCCAGCACTCCTGAGACGATGAACACTGAAGCTTTCTTT. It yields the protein CASTPETMNTEAFF.

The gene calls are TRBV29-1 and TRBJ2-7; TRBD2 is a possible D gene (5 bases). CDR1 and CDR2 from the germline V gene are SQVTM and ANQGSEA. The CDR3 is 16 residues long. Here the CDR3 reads CNRPRGEWAVSYEQYF. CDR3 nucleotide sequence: TGCAATCGACCCCGGGGAGAGTGGGCAGTTTCGTACGAGCAGTACTTC.

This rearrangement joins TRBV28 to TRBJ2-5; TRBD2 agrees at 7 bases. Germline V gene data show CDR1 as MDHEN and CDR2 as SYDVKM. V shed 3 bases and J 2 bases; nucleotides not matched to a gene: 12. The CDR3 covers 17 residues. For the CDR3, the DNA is TGTGCCAGCAGTTTGCCCGGACTAGGCGCCGTACAAGAGACCCAGTACTTC. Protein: CASSLPGLGAVQETQYF.

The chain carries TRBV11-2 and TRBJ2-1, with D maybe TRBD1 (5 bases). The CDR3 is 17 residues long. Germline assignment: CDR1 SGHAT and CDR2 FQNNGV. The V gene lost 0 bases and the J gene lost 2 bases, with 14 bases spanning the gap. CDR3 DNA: TGTGCCAGCAGCTTAGATATCTGGCAGGGCCCCTACAATGAGCAGTTCTTC. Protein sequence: CASSLDIWQGPYNEQFF.

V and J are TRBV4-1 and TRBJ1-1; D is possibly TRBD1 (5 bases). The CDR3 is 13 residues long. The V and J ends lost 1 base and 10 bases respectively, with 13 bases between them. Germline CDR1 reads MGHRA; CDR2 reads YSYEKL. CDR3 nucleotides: TGCGCCAGCAGCCAAGGAGACAGCCGGGGAGCTTTCTTT. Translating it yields CASSQGDSRGAFF.

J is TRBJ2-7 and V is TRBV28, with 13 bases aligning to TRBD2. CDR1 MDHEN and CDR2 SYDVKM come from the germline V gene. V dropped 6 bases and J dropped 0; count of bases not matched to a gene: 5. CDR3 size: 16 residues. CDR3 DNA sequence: TGTGCCAGCAGATCGGGACTAGCGGGGATCTCCTACGAGCAGTACTTC. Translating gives CASRSGLAGISYEQYF.

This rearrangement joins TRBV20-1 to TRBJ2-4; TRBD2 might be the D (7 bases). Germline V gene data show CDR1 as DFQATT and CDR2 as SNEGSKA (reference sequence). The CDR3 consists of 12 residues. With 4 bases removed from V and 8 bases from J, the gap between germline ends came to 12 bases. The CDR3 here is CSAIGGADIQYF. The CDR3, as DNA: TGCAGTGCTATAGGGGGGGCGGACATTCAGTACTTC.

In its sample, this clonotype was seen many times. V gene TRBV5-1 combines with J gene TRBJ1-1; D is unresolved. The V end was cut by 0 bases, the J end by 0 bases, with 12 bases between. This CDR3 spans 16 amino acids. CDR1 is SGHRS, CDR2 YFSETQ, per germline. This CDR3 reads CASSLGVEVLNTEAFF. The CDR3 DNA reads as TGCGCCAGCAGCTTGGGGGTCGAGGTCCTGAACACTGAAGCTTTCTTT.

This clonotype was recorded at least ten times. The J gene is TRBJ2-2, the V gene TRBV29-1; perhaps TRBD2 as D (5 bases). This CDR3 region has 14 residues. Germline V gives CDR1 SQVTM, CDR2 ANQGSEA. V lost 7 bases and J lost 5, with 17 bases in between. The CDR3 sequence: CSAAEARRTGELFF. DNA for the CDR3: TGCAGCGCGGCGGAAGCGAGGAGGACCGGGGAGCTGTTTTTT.

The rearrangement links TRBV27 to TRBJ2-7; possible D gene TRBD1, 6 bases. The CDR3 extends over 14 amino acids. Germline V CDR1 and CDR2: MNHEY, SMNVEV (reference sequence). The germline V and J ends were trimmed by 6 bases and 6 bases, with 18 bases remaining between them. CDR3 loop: CASSSPGTPVEQYF. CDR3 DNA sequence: TGTGCCAGCAGCTCGCCCGGGACACCCGTCGAGCAGTACTTC.

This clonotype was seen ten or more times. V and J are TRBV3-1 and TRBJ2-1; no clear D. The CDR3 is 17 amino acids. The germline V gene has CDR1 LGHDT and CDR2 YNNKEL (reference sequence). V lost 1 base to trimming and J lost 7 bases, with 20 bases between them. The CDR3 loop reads CASSQVWGNTVMNEQFF. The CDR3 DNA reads TGTGCCAGCAGCCAAGTATGGGGAAACACCGTAATGAATGAGCAGTTCTTC.

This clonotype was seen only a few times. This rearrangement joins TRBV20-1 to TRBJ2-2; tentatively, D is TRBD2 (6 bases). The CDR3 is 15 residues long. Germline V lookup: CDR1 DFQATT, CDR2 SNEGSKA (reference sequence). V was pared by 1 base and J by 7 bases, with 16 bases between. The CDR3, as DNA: TGCAGTGCTAGAGGGACGACGGAGGGTGGCGGGGAGCTGTTTTTT. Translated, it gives CSARGTTEGGGELFF.

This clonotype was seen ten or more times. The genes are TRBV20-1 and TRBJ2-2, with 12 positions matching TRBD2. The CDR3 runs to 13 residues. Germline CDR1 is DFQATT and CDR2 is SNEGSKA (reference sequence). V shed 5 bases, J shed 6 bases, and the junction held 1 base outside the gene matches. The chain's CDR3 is CSAWTSGAGELFF. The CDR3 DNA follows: TGCAGTGCTTGGACTAGCGGGGCCGGGGAGCTGTTTTTT.

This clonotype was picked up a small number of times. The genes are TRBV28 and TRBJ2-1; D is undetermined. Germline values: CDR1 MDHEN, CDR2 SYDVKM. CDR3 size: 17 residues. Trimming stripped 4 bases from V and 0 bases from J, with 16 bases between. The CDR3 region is CASSSQTGLPSYNEQFF. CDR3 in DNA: TGTGCCAGCAGTTCTCAAACGGGCCTACCCTCCTACAATGAGCAGTTCTTC.

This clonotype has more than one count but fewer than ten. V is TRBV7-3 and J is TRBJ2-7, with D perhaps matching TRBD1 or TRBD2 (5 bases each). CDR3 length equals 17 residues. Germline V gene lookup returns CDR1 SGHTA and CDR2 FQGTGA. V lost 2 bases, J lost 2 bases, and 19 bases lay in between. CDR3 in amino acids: CASSLSPMGTYTYEQYF. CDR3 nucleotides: TGTGCCAGCAGCTTATCCCCGATGGGGACCTACACCTACGAGCAGTACTTC.

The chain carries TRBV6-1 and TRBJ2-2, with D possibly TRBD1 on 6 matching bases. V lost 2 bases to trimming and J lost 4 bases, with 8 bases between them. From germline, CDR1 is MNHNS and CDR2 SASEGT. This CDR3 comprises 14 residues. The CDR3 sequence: CASSELGGTGELFF. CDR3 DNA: TGTGCCAGCAGTGAACTAGGGGGCACCGGGGAGCTGTTTTTT.

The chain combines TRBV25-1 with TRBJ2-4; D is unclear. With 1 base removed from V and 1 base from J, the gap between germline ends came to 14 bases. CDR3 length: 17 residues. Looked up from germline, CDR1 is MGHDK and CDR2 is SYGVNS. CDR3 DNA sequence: TGTGCCAGCAGTGAATCAGGTCCTTCAGCGGCCAAAAACATTCAGTACTTC. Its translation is CASSESGPSAAKNIQYF.

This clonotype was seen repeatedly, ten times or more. The DNA for the CDR3 is TGCGCCAGCAGCTTGGGGGACGTGAGCTCCTACGAGCAGTACTTC. Its translation is CASSLGDVSSYEQYF. This rearrangement joins TRBV5-1 to TRBJ2-7; D could derive from TRBD1 or TRBD2 (5 bases each). The germline gives CDR1 SGHRS, CDR2 YFSETQ. This CDR3 has 15 amino acids. V lost 0 bases to trimming and J lost 0 bases, with 10 bases between them.

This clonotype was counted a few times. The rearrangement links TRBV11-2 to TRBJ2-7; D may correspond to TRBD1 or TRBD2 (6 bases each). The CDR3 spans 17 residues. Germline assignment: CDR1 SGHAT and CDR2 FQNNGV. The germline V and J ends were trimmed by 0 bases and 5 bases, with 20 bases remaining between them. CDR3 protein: CASSLEGPGGAFHEQYF. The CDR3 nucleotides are TGTGCCAGCAGCTTAGAAGGGCCCGGGGGCGCTTTCCACGAGCAGTACTTC.

CDR3 nucleotide sequence: TGTGCCAGCAGCCAAAGTTGGGTAGATACGCAGTATTTT. The encoded protein is CASSQSWVDTQYF. The J gene is TRBJ2-3, the V gene TRBV4-2; the D is unclear. Germline CDR1 LGHNA, CDR2 YNFKEQ. Trimming took off 2 bases at V and 5 bases at J, with 8 bases between the two ends. The CDR3 is 13 residues long.

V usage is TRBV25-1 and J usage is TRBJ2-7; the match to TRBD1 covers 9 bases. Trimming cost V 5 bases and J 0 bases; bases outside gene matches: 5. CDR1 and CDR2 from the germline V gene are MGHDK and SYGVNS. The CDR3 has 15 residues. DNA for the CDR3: TGTGCCAGCAGTCGGGGACAGGGCTTCTCCTACGAGCAGTACTTC. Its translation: CASSRGQGFSYEQYF.

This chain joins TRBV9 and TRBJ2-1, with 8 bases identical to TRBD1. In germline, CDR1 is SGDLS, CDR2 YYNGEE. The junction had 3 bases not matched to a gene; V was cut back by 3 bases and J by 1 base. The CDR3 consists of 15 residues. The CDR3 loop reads CASSAGQVSYNEQFF. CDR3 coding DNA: TGTGCCAGCAGCGCGGGACAGGTGTCCTACAATGAGCAGTTCTTC.

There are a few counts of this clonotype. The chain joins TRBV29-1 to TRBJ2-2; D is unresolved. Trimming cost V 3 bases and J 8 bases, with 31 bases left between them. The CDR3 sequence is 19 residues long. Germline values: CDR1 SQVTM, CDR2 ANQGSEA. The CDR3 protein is CSVDRTEDPHPRFGGELFF. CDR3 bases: TGCAGCGTTGACCGAACAGAAGACCCACATCCCCGATTTGGTGGGGAGCTGTTTTTT.

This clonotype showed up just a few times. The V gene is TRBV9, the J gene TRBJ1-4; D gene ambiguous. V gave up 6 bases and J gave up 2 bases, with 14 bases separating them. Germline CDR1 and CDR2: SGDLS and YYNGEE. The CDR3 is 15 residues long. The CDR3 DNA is TGTGCCAGCACCCCCAGTGGGAGTACTAATGAAAAACTGTTTTTT. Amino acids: CASTPSGSTNEKLFF. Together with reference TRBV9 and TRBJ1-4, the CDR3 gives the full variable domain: DSGVTQTPKHLITATGQRVTLRCSPRSGDLSVYWYQQSLDQGLQFLIQYYNGEERAKGNILERFSAQQFPDLHSELNLSSLELGDSALYFCASTPSGSTNEKLFFGSGTQLSVL.

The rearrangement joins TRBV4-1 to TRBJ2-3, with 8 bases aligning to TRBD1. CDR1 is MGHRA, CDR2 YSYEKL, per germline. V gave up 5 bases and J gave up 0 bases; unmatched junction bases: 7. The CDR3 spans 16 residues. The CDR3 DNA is TGCGCCAGCAGCTCAGGACAGGGTCCGAGCACAGATACGCAGTATTTT. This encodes CASSSGQGPSTDTQYF.